Listed here are 23 T cell receptor beta chains from one sample, sequenced in a study of cytomegalovirus exposure and HLA in healthy donors. Primers included in the PCR were 60 Vbeta and 13 Jbeta primers. The protocol was immunoSEQ multiplex PCR, while the TCRdb copy is restricted to in-frame clones and leaves out a portion. The table includes 100,000 or so clones, 75% to 90% detected once. The sequencing sample was made of PBMCs. The receptor set was obtained from a man aged 25-40 years in good health and CMV-seropositive.

The chain combines TRBV5-1 with TRBJ2-7; tentative D call: TRBD1 (6 bases). Germline assignment: CDR1 SGHRS and CDR2 YFSETQ. This CDR3 is 15 amino acids long. Trimming removed 4 bases from V and 4 bases from J, with 18 bases in between. The DNA for the CDR3 is TGCGCCAGCAGCGCCCGGACTGGGGGCGGATACGAGCAGTACTTC. Its protein is CASSARTGGGYEQYF.

V is TRBV5-6 and J is TRBJ1-5; 8 nucleotides match TRBD1. J was trimmed by 9 bases and V by 2 bases; bases with no gene match: 10. The length of the CDR3 is 15 residues. Germline assignment: CDR1 SGHDT and CDR2 YYEEEE. As DNA, the CDR3 is TGTGCCAGCAGCTTTTACCTACAGGGGGGCGGGCCCCAGCATTTT. Protein sequence: CASSFYLQGGGPQHF.

CDR3 DNA: TGTGCCAGCACCAGACAGGGTGGGACAGATACGCAGTATTTT. This translates into CASTRQGGTDTQYF. The rearrangement joins TRBV27 to TRBJ2-3; 7 nucleotides align to TRBD1. The germline V gene encodes CDR1 MNHEY and CDR2 SMNVEV (reference sequence). The CDR3 covers 14 residues. The V gene end was trimmed by 7 bases and the J gene end by 3 bases; junction bases not matched to a gene: 7.

The chain is built from TRBV5-6 and TRBJ1-5; 7 bases align to TRBD1. J was trimmed by 3 bases and V by 3 bases; bases with no gene match: 6. The germline CDR1 and CDR2 sequences are SGHDT and YYEEEE. The CDR3 runs 15 residues. CDR3 bases: TGTGCCAGCAGCTCGGGACAGTACCTCAATCAGCCCCAGCATTTT. Translated, it gives CASSSGQYLNQPQHF.

As concerns this clone: Different DNA sequences within this sample yield the same CDR3. In DNA form, the CDR3 reads TGTGCCAGCAGTGCAAGGACAGGGGGCTATGGCTACACCTTC. Protein: CASSARTGGYGYTF. The gene calls are TRBV6-1 and TRBJ1-2; the match to TRBD1 covers 10 bases. The CDR3 runs 14 residues. CDR1 MNHNS and CDR2 SASEGT come from the germline V gene. Trimming at V came to 4 bases and at J to 4 bases, leaving 3 bases not matched to a gene.

The chain joins TRBV2 to TRBJ1-3, with no clear D. V was trimmed by 3 bases and J by 2 bases, leaving 8 bases between them. This CDR3 is built from 14 residues. Germline values: CDR1 SNHLY, CDR2 FYNNEI. The CDR3 sequence is CASSDYSAGNTIYF. The CDR3 DNA follows: TGTGCCAGCAGTGATTACTCTGCTGGAAACACCATATATTTT.

The rearrangement uses TRBV4-1 and TRBJ2-2; weak D call: TRBD2 (5 bases). The CDR3 is made up of 15 amino acids. Germline V gene sequence: CDR1 MGHRA, CDR2 YSYEKL. With 2 bases removed from V and 10 bases from J, the gap between germline ends came to 17 bases. The CDR3 DNA reads TGCGCCAGCAGCCAAACCGACGGACGAGCGGAGGAGCTGTTTTTT. As protein: CASSQTDGRAEELFF.

The rearrangement uses TRBV6-1 and TRBJ1-6, with 7 nucleotides matching TRBD1. Germline CDR1 reads MNHNS; CDR2 reads SASEGT. This CDR3 has 15 amino acids. The V and J ends lost 2 bases and 4 bases, in that order; junction bases with no gene match: 2. The CDR3 spells CASSEPGQYNSPLHF. The CDR3 nucleotides read TGTGCCAGCAGTGAACCGGGACAGTATAATTCACCCCTCCACTTT.

This rearrangement joins TRBV7-2 to TRBJ2-1; 8 bases match TRBD1. The CDR3 is made up of 15 amino acids. With V trimmed by 3 bases and J by 2 bases, 3 bases remained unmatched. CDR1 and CDR2 from the germline V gene are SGHTA and FQGNSA. CDR3 region: CASSLGTGPYNEQFF. The CDR3 coding sequence is TGTGCCAGCAGCTTGGGGACAGGTCCCTACAATGAGCAGTTCTTC.

V and J are TRBV4-2 and TRBJ2-5; D is ambiguous. Germline V CDR1 and CDR2: LGHNA, YNFKEQ. Trimming removed 4 bases at V and 3 bases at J, with 12 bases between. This CDR3 is 14 amino acids long. Here the CDR3 DNA reads TGTGCCAGCAGCCCTCGTCTAGTTGAAGAGACCCAGTACTTC. Translating it yields CASSPRLVEETQYF.

The CDR3 sequence is CASSYNRVGYTF. In nucleotides, the CDR3 is TGTGCCAGCAGTTACAACAGGGTTGGCTACACCTTC. The rearrangement joins TRBV6-5 to TRBJ1-2, with D perhaps TRBD1 (6 bases). The V gene's germline CDR1 is MNHEY and CDR2 SVGAGI. V was trimmed by 2 bases and J by 7 bases, leaving 8 bases between them. CDR3 length: 12 amino acids.

The V gene is TRBV11-2, the J gene TRBJ1-4; possibly TRBD1 for D (6 bases). The CDR3 is 14 amino acids. In germline, CDR1 is SGHAT, CDR2 FQNNGV. The V and J ends lost 5 bases and 8 bases respectively, with 15 bases between them. CDR3 nucleotide sequence: TGTGCCAGCAGCCCCTACAGGGTATCAGAAAAACTGTTTTTT. Protein product: CASSPYRVSEKLFF.

About this clone itself: Other nucleotide sequences in the sample specify the same CDR3. The chain links TRBV2 to TRBJ1-5, with TRBD1 matching 8 bases. Germline loops: CDR1 SNHLY, CDR2 FYNNEI. CDR3 length: 12 amino acids. V gave up 5 bases and J gave up 6 bases; unmatched junction bases: 0. This chain's CDR3 is CASSQGAQPQHF. As DNA, the CDR3 is TGTGCCAGCAGTCAGGGGGCTCAGCCCCAGCATTTT.

The J gene is TRBJ2-2, the V gene TRBV4-2, with a weak D call TRBD1 (7 bases). Trimming cost V 4 bases and J 1 base, with 25 bases left between them. The germline V gene encodes CDR1 LGHNA and CDR2 YNFKEQ. The CDR3 sequence is 20 residues long. The CDR3 loop is CASSPLGGRGEVLNTGELFF. DNA of the CDR3: TGTGCCAGCAGCCCTCTAGGAGGCAGGGGGGAAGTTTTGAACACCGGGGAGCTGTTTTTT.

The chain carries TRBV27 and TRBJ2-2; no clear D. V dropped 6 bases and J dropped 0 bases, with 5 bases sitting between them. CDR1 is MNHEY, CDR2 SMNVEV, per germline (reference sequence). The CDR3 length is 13 residues. The CDR3: CASSTPNTGELFF. The CDR3 DNA follows: TGTGCCAGCAGCACTCCGAACACCGGGGAGCTGTTTTTT.

The gene calls are TRBV5-6 and TRBJ2-7; D is possibly TRBD2 (5 bases). The V end was cut by 4 bases, the J end by 6 bases, with 14 bases between. The CDR3 has 13 amino acids. Germline lookup yields CDR1 SGHDT and CDR2 YYEEEE. Here the CDR3 reads CASSLASPGEQYF. The CDR3 DNA reads as TGTGCCAGCAGCCTAGCCTCGCCCGGCGAGCAGTACTTC.

This sequence joins TRBV4-1 and TRBJ2-1, with 11 nucleotides matching TRBD2. The V gene's germline CDR1 is MGHRA and CDR2 YSYEKL. V gave up 1 base and J gave up 2 bases; unmatched junction bases: 1. This CDR3 region has 16 residues. The CDR3 is CASSQVSGGAYNEQFF. The CDR3 DNA follows: TGCGCCAGCAGCCAAGTTAGCGGGGGGGCCTACAATGAGCAGTTCTTC.

This clone was counted only a few times. The rearrangement uses TRBV6-1 and TRBJ2-7, with TRBD2 matching over 9 bases. This CDR3 has 14 residues. Germline V gives CDR1 MNHNS, CDR2 SASEGT. V was pared by 11 bases and J by 7 bases, with 15 bases of the junction left unmatched. The CDR3 is CAGTLSSGVGEQYF. CDR3 in DNA: TGTGCCGGCACCCTATCTAGCGGGGTGGGTGAGCAGTACTTC.

The chain is built from TRBV6-1 and TRBJ1-5, with D unclear. Trimming cost V 1 base and J 3 bases, with 10 bases left between them. CDR3 length: 15 amino acids. Per the germline V gene, CDR1 is MNHNS and CDR2 is SASEGT. The CDR3 DNA sequence: TGTGCCAGCAGTGAAGGTACAGCCATCAATCAGCCCCAGCATTTT. It translates to CASSEGTAINQPQHF.

The chain employs TRBV7-2 and TRBJ1-2; TRBD1 aligns across 7 bases. CDR1 SGHTA and CDR2 FQGNSA come from the germline V gene. V was clipped by 3 bases and J by 0 bases; unmatched bases: 13. The CDR3 runs 18 residues. The CDR3 DNA follows: TGTGCCAGCAGCTTGGGATTGACGGGGGACAGTACTAACTATGGCTACACCTTC. This encodes CASSLGLTGDSTNYGYTF.

The genes are TRBV5-6 and TRBJ2-3, with a weak D call TRBD1 (8 bases). V lost 1 base and J 0 bases, leaving 15 bases between the germline ends. CDR3 length: 17 amino acids. CDR1 and CDR2 from the germline V gene are SGHDT and YYEEEE. CDR3 region: CASSLRTGTKSTDTQYF. The CDR3 region has the DNA TGTGCCAGCAGCTTGAGGACAGGGACTAAAAGCACAGATACGCAGTATTTT. Looking up the rest from reference TRBV5-6 and TRBJ2-3 gives the full variable domain: DAGVTQSPTHLIKTRGQQVTLRCSPKSGHDTVSWYQQALGQGPQFIFQYYEEEERQRGNFPDRFSGHQFPNYSSELNVNALLLGDSALYLCASSLRTGTKSTDTQYFGPGTRLTVL.

J is TRBJ1-5 and V is TRBV7-6; the D is unclear. Germline-derived CDR1 and CDR2 are SGHVS and FNYEAQ. The CDR3 covers 13 residues. Trimming took 3 bases from V and 7 from J, leaving 10 bases between them. In nucleotides, the CDR3 is TGTGCCAGCAGCTTGGGAGGGTACCAGCCCCAGCATTTT. It specifies CASSLGGYQPQHF.

This chain links TRBV18 with TRBJ2-1, with 10 bases fitting TRBD1. This CDR3 comprises 16 residues. J lost 4 bases, V lost 0 bases, and 3 bases had no gene match. CDR1 KGHSH and CDR2 LQKENI come from the germline V gene. The CDR3 nucleotides are TGTGCCAGCTCACCACCCCGGGACAGGGGTTACAATGAGCAGTTCTTC. This encodes CASSPPRDRGYNEQFF.